Below are 2 T cell receptor beta chains sequenced from a single sample in a study of blood T cell dynamics during melanoma immunotherapy. Only in-frame clones appear in the TCRdb table, and some are missing; sequencing was by immunoSEQ multiplex PCR. This repertoire shows approximately 7,800 clones, 87% found once; its top ten account for 6.3%. This sample's time point: week 3, after first cycle of checkpoint inhibitor. This sample comprised blood, obtained from a patient treated with checkpoint blockade. All receptors derive from a human donor with melanoma.

J is TRBJ2-1 and V is TRBV5-1; D remains unclear. This CDR3 is 18 amino acids long. CDR1 is SGHRS and CDR2 is YFSETQ in the germline V gene. The V end was cut by 1 base, the J end by 0 bases, with 17 bases between. Here the CDR3 reads CASSLKHGPRSSYNEQFF. Here the CDR3 DNA reads TGCGCCAGCAGCTTGAAACATGGCCCAAGAAGCTCCTACAATGAGCAGTTCTTC.

V usage is TRBV29-1 and J usage is TRBJ2-3; D is ambiguous. CDR1 and CDR2 from the germline V gene are SQVTM and ANQGSEA. The CDR3 has 11 residues. V lost 4 bases and J 1 base, leaving 3 bases between the germline ends. CDR3 amino acids: CSVAGTDTQYF. CDR3 sequence (DNA): TGCAGCGTTGCGGGCACAGATACGCAGTATTTT.